This T cell receptor (beta chain) comes out of a study of cytomegalovirus exposure and HLA in healthy donors. Study outcomes and limitations: Other equally common chains were less clonally expanded than HLA-associated TCR beta chains, a later analysis showed. The listing of 150 to 200 TCR beta chains classed them as cytomegalovirus-associated.

As for this clone: Its target is unknown.

PCR involved 60 Vbeta and 13 Jbeta primers. TCRdb's copy holds only in-frame clones and misses some; the assay was immunoSEQ multiplex PCR. This sample has about 110,000 clones; about 70% occur once, and the top ten carry 2.6%. The CDR3 has 15 amino acids. Germline values: CDR1 SGHDT, CDR2 YYEEEE. The V end lost 4 bases, the J end lost 2 bases, and 14 bases lay between the germline ends. While unrecorded immune exposures were likely, the donors were nominally healthy when sampled. The receptor was derived from a man in his fifties in good health and CMV-seropositive. The chain joins TRBV5-6 to TRBJ2-3, with D possibly matching TRBD2 (5 bases). Sequenced sample: PBMCs. The CDR3 region has the DNA TGTGCCAGCAGCCGTCCAGGCGGGTTCACAGATACGCAGTATTTT. Translation gives CASSRPGGFTDTQYF.